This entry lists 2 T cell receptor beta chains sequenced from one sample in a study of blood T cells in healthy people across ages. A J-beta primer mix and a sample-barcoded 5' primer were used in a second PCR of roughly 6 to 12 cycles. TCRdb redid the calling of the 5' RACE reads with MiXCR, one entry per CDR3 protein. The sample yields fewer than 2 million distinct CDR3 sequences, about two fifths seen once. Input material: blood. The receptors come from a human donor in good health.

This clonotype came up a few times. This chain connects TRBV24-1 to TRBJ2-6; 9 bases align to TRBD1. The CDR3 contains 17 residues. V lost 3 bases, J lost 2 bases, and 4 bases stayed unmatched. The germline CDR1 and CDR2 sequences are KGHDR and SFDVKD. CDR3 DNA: TGTGCCACCAGTGATGAGACAGGGGGAGCTGGGGCCAACGTCCTGACTTTC. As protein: CATSDETGGAGANVLTF.

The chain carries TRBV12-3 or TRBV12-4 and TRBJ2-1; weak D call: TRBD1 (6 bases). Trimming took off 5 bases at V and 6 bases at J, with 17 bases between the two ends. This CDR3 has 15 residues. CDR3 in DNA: TGTGCCAGCAGTACCCGGGACAAGGGGAGCAATGAGCAGTTCTTC. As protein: CASSTRDKGSNEQFF.